The rows below give T cell receptor beta chains drawn from one sample of a study of technical replicates of blood from several donors. The table came from immunoSEQ multiplex PCR; TCRdb's copy has only in-frame clones and leaves some out. The sample consists of 87,000 or so clones, 90% to 95% of them appearing once. Source material: T cells isolated from PBMCs. The receptor set was obtained from a human donor in good health. CDR3s include the opening cysteine and the closing phenylalanine or tryptophan. A D gene is named only where the DNA matches it firmly.

v_call | d_call | cdr3_aa
TRBV30 | TRBD1 | CAWTRELAPRGAFF
TRBV28 | NA | CASSLRYNEQFF
TRBV6-5 | TRBD1 | CASSRDRGQETQYF
TRBV2 | NA | CASSEARLVESDTQYF
TRBV5-1 | TRBD2 | CASSGGLAEETQYF
TRBV11-3 | NA | CASSCPRPTTSYYNEQFF
TRBV6-1 | NA | CASTEAHEAFF
TRBV4-1 | TRBD1 | CASSQTMTGDNEQYF
TRBV19 | NA | CASRGLGNQPQHF
TRBV7-9 | NA | CASIRYLANEQFF
TRBV12-2 | NA | CASRLDGVGGGSTDTQYF
TRBV19 | NA | CATQGGSEQYF
TRBV7-3 | NA | CASSALGGDTQYF
TRBV7-7 | TRBD1 | CASSRNRGQETQYF
TRBV18 | NA | CASSLGVNEQFF
TRBV2 | TRBD1 | CASSVKDRGYYNEQFF
TRBV6-5 | TRBD2 | CATGLAGNNEQFF
TRBV6-5 | NA | CASTRTLPYEQYF
TRBV6-5 | NA | CASSLNRYPAYGYTF
TRBV28 | TRBD1 | CASREQGVGWTEAFF
TRBV30 | NA | CAWSPSSDTQYF
TRBV5-4 | NA | CASSLEGYSYNSPLHF
TRBV6-1 | NA | CASKPGLNTEAFF
TRBV27 | TRBD1 | CASAPGRGNTEAFF
TRBV6-5 | TRBD1 | CASSYGTGVNEQFF
TRBV9 | NA | CASSVGGGRSYEQYF
TRBV4-2 | TRBD2 | CASSQEGGAKNIQYF
TRBV25-1 | NA | CASSDLHTGYGYTF
TRBV5-6 | NA | CASSRIPQGQTSYEQYF
TRBV5-1 | NA | CASSIQGDEQYF
TRBV4-2 | TRBD2 | CASSQPGTTQYNEQFF
TRBV7-9 | NA | CASSLAGDRSEQYF
TRBV6-1 | TRBD2 | CASSEGRGTSGIIGEQFF
TRBV5-6 | NA | CASSRPARPTRQYF
TRBV29-1 | TRBD1 | CSVRGQVEETQYF
TRBV5-6 | NA | CASSLGTEVQYF
TRBV7-2 | NA | CASSHGYFEAFF
TRBV7-9 | TRBD2 | CASSLADGLASHTQFF
TRBV6-5 | NA | CASSPTSSNQPQHF
TRBV19 | TRBD1 | CASTPTGGSQPQHF
TRBV6-5 | NA | CASSYQNSVSPLHF
TRBV29-1 | TRBD2 | CSVEREGNDEQFF